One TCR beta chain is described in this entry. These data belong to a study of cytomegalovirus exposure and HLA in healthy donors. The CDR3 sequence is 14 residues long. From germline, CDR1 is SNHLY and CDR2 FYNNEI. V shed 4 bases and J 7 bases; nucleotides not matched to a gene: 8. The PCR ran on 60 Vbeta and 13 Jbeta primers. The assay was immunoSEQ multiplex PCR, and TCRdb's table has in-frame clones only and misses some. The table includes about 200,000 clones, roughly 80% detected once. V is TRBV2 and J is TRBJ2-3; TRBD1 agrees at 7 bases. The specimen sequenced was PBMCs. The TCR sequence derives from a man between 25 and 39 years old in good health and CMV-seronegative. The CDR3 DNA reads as TGTGCCAGCAGTGCACAGGGGAACAAGAATACGCAGTATTTT. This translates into CASSAQGNKNTQYF.